The rows below give T cell receptor beta chains drawn from one sample of a study of cytomegalovirus exposure and HLA in healthy donors. Only in-frame clones appear in the TCRdb table, and some are missing; sequencing was by immunoSEQ multiplex PCR. In the table there are over 150,000 clones, roughly 71% of which are singletons. Sequencing used PBMCs. These receptor sequences come from a male donor in good health and CMV-seropositive. Both conserved end residues are part of each CDR3. D genes are given only for firm matches. Clone size is not always given. Where it is, it says once, few, many or a class for expanded clones.

CASSITGGRRNTEAFF | TGCGCCAGCAGCATCACAGGGGGCAGGAGGAACACTGAAGCTTTCTTT | TRBD1 | TRBJ1-1 | once | TRBV5-1
CASSSGQGEADTQYF | TGTGCCAGCAGCTCCGGACAGGGTGAGGCAGATACGCAGTATTTT | TRBD1 | TRBJ2-3 | - | TRBV7-8
CASRPTRTGNYGYTF | TGTGCCAGCAGGCCTACTAGGACGGGAAACTATGGCTACACCTTC | - | TRBJ1-2 | few | TRBV6-5
CASSQLVSVVGEQFF | TGCGCCAGCAGCCAACTCGTTAGTGTGGTTGGTGAGCAGTTCTTC | - | TRBJ2-1 | - | TRBV4-3
CASSPAGELFF | TGTGCCAGCAGTCCCGCGGGGGAGCTGTTTTTT | - | TRBJ2-2 | - | TRBV2
CASSSRQGGFYNEQFF | TGTGCCAGCAGCTCCAGACAGGGAGGTTTTTACAATGAGCAGTTCTTC | - | TRBJ2-1 | once | TRBV5-4
CASSLAGRIDTEAFF | TGCGCCAGCAGCTTGGCTGGCAGAATTGACACTGAAGCTTTCTTT | - | TRBJ1-1 | - | TRBV5-1
CASGPLGSSMNTEAFF | TGTGCCAGCGGCCCTTTGGGCAGTTCCATGAACACTGAAGCTTTCTTT | - | TRBJ1-1 | - | TRBV5-6
CASSPLSSTDTQYF | TGTGCCAGCTCACCGCTATCTTCCACAGATACGCAGTATTTT | - | TRBJ2-3 | - | TRBV7-9
CASSRLTSGGRNQETQYF | TGTGCCAGCAGCCGTTTGACTAGCGGGGGGAGAAACCAAGAGACCCAGTACTTC | TRBD2 | TRBJ2-5 | - | TRBV5-4
CASSQPGGTDTQYF | TGTGCCAGCAGTCAACCCGGGGGTACAGATACGCAGTATTTT | - | TRBJ2-3 | - | TRBV7-8
CASRPGQGYEKLFF | TGTGCCAGCAGGCCGGGACAGGGTTATGAAAAACTGTTTTTT | TRBD1 | TRBJ1-4 | - | TRBV6-5
CASSQPLRDNYGYTF | TGCGCCAGCAGCCAACCGCTCAGGGATAACTATGGCTACACCTTC | - | TRBJ1-2 | - | TRBV4-1
CASSVALAGEQFF | TGTGCCAGCAGCGTGGCTCTCGCGGGGGAGCAGTTCTTC | - | TRBJ2-1 | - | TRBV9
CASSYNPTQAYEQYF | TGTGCCAGCAGTTACAACCCAACGCAGGCTTACGAGCAGTACTTC | - | TRBJ2-7 | - | TRBV6-6
CASSLDIVNTEAFF | TGCGCCAGCAGCTTGGATATAGTGAACACTGAAGCTTTCTTT | - | TRBJ1-1 | - | TRBV5-1
CASGQSSYEQYF | TGCGCCAGCGGACAGAGCTCCTACGAGCAGTACTTC | - | TRBJ2-7 | few | TRBV10-1
CASSRTLNEKLFF | TGTGCCAGCAGTCGGACACTTAATGAAAAACTGTTTTTT | - | TRBJ1-4 | - | TRBV6-1
CASTPDKFIYNEQFF | TGTGCCAGTACCCCCGACAAATTCATCTACAATGAGCAGTTCTTC | - | TRBJ2-1 | once | TRBV19
CASSLAYSYSGNTIYF | TGTGCCAGCAGCTTAGCGTACAGCTACTCTGGAAACACCATATATTTT | - | TRBJ1-3 | - | TRBV7-2
CASSLDREQPQHF | TGTGCCAGCAGCCTGGACAGAGAACAGCCCCAGCATTTT | - | TRBJ1-5 | - | TRBV6-1
CASRNGQGQYEQYF | TGTGCCAGCAGGAATGGGCAGGGTCAGTACGAGCAGTACTTC | - | TRBJ2-7 | - | TRBV6-5
CASSDSGNQPQHF | TGCGCCAGCAGTGATAGCGGGAATCAGCCCCAGCATTTT | - | TRBJ1-5 | - | TRBV10-2
CASSPGDSFYTF | TGTGCCAGCTCACCGGGGGACAGTTTCTACACCTTC | TRBD1 | TRBJ1-2 | - | TRBV18
CASSSFTGSHTGELFF | TGTGCCAGCAGCAGTTTCACAGGGTCGCACACCGGGGAGCTGTTTTTT | - | TRBJ2-2 | - | TRBV5-8
CASSTATYNEQFF | TGTGCCAGCTCAACCGCCACATACAATGAGCAGTTCTTC | - | TRBJ2-1 | - | TRBV2
CSSSPRTGHNSPLHF | TGTTCCAGCAGCCCCCGGACAGGGCATAATTCACCCCTCCACTTT | TRBD1 | TRBJ1-6 | - | TRBV7-9
CSVEDPREVTSEAFF | TGCAGCGTTGAAGATCCCAGGGAGGTAACATCTGAAGCTTTCTTT | - | TRBJ1-1 | - | TRBV29-1
CSVPGRYTEAFF | TGCAGCGTCCCCGGGAGGTACACTGAAGCTTTCTTT | - | TRBJ1-1 | - | TRBV29-1
CASRTARGYTF | TGTGCCAGCAGGACAGCCCGAGGCTACACCTTC | - | TRBJ1-2 | - | TRBV25-1
CAIRRQGTSTDTQYF | TGTGCCATCAGGCGACAGGGTACTAGCACAGATACGCAGTATTTT | TRBD1 | TRBJ2-3 | - | TRBV10-3
CASSPRLAVPDTQYF | TGTGCCAGCAGTCCTAGACTAGCGGTACCAGATACGCAGTATTTT | TRBD2 | TRBJ2-3 | - | TRBV2
CASSQYGTSGGLTDTQYF | TGCGCCAGCAGCCAATACGGGACTAGCGGGGGCCTCACAGATACGCAGTATTTT | TRBD2 | TRBJ2-3 | - | TRBV4-3
CASGPPQGDAEETQYF | TGTGCCAGCGGCCCCCCCCAGGGGGACGCAGAAGAGACCCAGTACTTC | TRBD1 | TRBJ2-5 | - | TRBV7-9
CASSLSAGDSYNEQFF | TGTGCCAGCAGCTTATCAGCGGGGGACTCCTACAATGAGCAGTTCTTC | TRBD2 | TRBJ2-1 | - | TRBV11-2
CASLGGMNTEAFF | TGTGCCAGCCTCGGGGGTATGAACACTGAAGCTTTCTTT | - | TRBJ1-1 | - | TRBV6-5
CASSQVEGNTIYF | TGTGCCAGCAGCCAAGTTGAGGGAAACACCATATATTTT | - | TRBJ1-3 | - | TRBV4-2
CASRVGGAVGETQYF | TGTGCCAGCAGAGTAGGGGGGGCGGTGGGAGAGACCCAGTACTTC | - | TRBJ2-5 | - | TRBV5-4
CASSPTGWQETQYF | TGTGCCAGCTCACCCACAGGGTGGCAAGAGACCCAGTACTTC | - | TRBJ2-5 | once | TRBV18
CASSLRFEAFF | TGTGCCAGCAGCTTACGGTTTGAAGCTTTCTTT | - | TRBJ1-1 | - | TRBV11-2
CASSLAGTDEQYF | TGCGCCAGCAGCTTGGCCGGGACAGATGAGCAGTACTTC | TRBD1 | TRBJ2-7 | once | TRBV5-1